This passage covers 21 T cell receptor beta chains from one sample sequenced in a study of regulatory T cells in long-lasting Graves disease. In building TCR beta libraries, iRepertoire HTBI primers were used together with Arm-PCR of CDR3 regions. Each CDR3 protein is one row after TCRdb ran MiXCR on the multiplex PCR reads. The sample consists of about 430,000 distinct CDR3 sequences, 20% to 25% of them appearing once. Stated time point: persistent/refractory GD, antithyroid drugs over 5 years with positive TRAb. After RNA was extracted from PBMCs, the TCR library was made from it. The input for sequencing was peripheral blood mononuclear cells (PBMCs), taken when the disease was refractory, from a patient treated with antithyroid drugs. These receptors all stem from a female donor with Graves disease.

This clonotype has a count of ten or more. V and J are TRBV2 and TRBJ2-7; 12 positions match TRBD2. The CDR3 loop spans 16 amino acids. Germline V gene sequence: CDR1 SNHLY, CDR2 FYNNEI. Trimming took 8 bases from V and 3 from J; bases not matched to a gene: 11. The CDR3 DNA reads TGTGCCAGCCTGCTAGCGGGAGGGCGGCCCAACTACGAGCAGTACTTC. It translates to CASLLAGGRPNYEQYF.

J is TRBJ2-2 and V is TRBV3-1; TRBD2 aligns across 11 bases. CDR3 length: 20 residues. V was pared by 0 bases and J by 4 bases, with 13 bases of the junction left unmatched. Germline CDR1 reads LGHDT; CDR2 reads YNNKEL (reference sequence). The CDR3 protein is CASSQDRALAGDPGTGELFF. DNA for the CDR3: TGTGCCAGCAGCCAAGATAGGGCACTAGCGGGAGACCCCGGCACCGGGGAGCTGTTTTTT.

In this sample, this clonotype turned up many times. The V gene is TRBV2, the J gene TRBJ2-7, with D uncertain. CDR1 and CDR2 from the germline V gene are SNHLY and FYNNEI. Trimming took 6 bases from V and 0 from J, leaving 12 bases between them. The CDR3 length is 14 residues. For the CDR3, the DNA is TGTGCCAGCAGGGGATCAGGTGACTCCTACGAGCAGTACTTC. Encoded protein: CASRGSGDSYEQYF.

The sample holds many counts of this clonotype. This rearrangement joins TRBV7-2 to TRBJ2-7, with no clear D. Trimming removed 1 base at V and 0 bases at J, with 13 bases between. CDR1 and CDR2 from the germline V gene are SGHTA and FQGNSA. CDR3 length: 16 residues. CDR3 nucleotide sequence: TGTGCCAGCAGCTTAGGGTCCTGGATAAGCTCCTACGAGCAGTACTTC. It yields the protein CASSLGSWISSYEQYF.

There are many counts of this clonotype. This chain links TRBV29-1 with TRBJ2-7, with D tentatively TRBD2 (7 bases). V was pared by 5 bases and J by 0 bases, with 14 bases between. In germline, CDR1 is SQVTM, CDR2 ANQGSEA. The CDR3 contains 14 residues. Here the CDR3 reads CSVPGGGSSYEQYF. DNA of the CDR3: TGCAGCGTTCCTGGGGGCGGGAGCTCCTACGAGCAGTACTTC.

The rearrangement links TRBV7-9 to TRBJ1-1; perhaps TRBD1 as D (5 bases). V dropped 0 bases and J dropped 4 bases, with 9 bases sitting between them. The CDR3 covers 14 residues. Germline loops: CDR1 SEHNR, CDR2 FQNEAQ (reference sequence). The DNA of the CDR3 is TGTGCCAGCAGCTTAGCGTCGGGGGGCACTGAAGCTTTCTTT. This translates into CASSLASGGTEAFF.

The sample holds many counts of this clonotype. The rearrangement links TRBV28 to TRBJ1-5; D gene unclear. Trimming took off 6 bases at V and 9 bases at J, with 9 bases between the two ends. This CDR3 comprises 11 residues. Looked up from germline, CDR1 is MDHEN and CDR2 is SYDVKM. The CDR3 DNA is TGTGCCAGCAGATCAGGTGGGCCCCAGCATTTT. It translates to CASRSGGPQHF.

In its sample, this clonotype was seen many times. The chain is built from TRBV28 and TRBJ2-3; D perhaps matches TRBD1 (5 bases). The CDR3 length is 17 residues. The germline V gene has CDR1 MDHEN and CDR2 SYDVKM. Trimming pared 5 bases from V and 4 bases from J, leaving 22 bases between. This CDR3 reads CASSQVRVALGADTQYF. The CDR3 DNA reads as TGTGCCAGCAGTCAAGTCAGGGTAGCTCTTGGGGCAGATACGCAGTATTTT.

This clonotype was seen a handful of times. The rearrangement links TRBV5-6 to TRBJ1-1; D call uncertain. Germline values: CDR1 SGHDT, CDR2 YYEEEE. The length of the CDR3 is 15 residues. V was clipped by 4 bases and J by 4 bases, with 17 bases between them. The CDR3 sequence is CASSRVAGMGTEAFF. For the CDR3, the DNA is TGTGCCAGCAGCCGGGTCGCGGGGATGGGCACTGAAGCTTTCTTT.

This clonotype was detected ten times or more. The CDR3, as DNA: TGTGCCATCAGTGAGTCGGAGGTCGAACAGCCCCAGCATTTT. It codes for CAISESEVEQPQHF. This rearrangement joins TRBV10-3 to TRBJ1-5; D gene unclear. Trimming took off 0 bases at V and 7 bases at J, with 10 bases between the two ends. CDR1 ENHRY and CDR2 SYGVKD come from the germline V gene. The CDR3 contains 14 residues.

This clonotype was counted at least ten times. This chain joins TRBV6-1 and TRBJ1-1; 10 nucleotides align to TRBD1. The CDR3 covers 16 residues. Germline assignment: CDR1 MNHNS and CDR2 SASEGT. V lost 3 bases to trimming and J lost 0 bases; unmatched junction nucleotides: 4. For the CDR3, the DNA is TGTGCCAGCAGTGAGGACAGGGGGATACTGAACACTGAAGCTTTCTTT. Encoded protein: CASSEDRGILNTEAFF.

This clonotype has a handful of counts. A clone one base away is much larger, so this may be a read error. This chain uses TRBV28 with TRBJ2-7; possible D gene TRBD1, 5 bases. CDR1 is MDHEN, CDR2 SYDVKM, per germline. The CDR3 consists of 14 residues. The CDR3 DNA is TGTGCCGGCAGTTTATACGATAGGGGCTACGAGCAGTACTTC. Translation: CAGSLYDRGYEQYF.

CDR3 sequence: CASRRDRGPNTGELFF. CDR3 sequence (DNA): TGTGCCAGCAGACGGGACAGGGGGCCTAACACCGGGGAGCTGTTTTTT. The chain links TRBV6-1 to TRBJ2-2; 12 nucleotides agree with TRBD1. Germline V gene lookup returns CDR1 MNHNS and CDR2 SASEGT. The CDR3 spans 16 residues. Trimming removed 6 bases from V and 2 bases from J; junction bases left unmatched: 4.

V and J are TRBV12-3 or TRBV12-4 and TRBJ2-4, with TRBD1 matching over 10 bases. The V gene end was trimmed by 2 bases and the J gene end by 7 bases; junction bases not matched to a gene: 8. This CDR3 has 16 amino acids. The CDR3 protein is CASSLTPGQGLNIQYF. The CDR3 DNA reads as TGTGCCAGCAGTTTAACACCGGGACAGGGGTTGAACATTCAGTACTTC.

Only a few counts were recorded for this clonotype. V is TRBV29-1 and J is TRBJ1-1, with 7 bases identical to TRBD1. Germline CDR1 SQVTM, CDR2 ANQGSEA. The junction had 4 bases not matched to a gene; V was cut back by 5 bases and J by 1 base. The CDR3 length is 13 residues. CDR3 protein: CSVPGGKNTEAFF. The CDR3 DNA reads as TGCAGCGTTCCAGGGGGGAAGAACACTGAAGCTTTCTTT.

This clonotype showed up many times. The chain's CDR3 is CASSQDGTSTNEKLFF. The CDR3 DNA reads as TGTGCCAGCAGCCAAGATGGGACCTCAACTAATGAAAAACTGTTTTTT. The chain has TRBV4-2 and TRBJ1-4, with a tentative D call TRBD1 (5 bases). Germline V lookup: CDR1 LGHNA, CDR2 YNFKEQ. The ends were cut back, 0 bases at V and 0 bases at J, with 8 bases in the middle. The CDR3 contains 16 residues.

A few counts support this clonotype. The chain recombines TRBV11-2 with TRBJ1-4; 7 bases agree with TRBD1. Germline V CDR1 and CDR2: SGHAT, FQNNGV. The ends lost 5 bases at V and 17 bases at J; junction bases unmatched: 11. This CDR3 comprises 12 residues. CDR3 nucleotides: TGTGCCAGCAGCCATTTGACAGGGACGGTCTTTTTT. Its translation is CASSHLTGTVFF.

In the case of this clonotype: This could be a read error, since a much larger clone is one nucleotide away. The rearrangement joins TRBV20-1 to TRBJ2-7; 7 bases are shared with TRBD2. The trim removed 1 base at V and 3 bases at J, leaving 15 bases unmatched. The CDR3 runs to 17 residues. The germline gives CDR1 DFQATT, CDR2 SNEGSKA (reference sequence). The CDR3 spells CSARGRGFGGRNYEQYF. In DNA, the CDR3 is TGCAGTGCTAGAGGTCGGGGGTTTGGCGGGAGAAACTACGAGCAGTACTTC.

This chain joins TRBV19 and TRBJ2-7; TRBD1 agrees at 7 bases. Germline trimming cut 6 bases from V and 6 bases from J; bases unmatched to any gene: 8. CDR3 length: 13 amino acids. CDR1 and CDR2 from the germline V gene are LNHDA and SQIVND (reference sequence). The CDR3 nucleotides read TGTGCCAGTAGCACCGGGACAGTACGCGAGCAGTACTTC. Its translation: CASSTGTVREQYF.

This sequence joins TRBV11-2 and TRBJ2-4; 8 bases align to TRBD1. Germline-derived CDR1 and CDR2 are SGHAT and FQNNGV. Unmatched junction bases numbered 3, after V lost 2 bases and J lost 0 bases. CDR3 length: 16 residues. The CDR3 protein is CASSLQTGVAKNIQYF. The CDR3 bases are TGTGCCAGCAGCTTACAGACAGGGGTAGCCAAAAACATTCAGTACTTC.

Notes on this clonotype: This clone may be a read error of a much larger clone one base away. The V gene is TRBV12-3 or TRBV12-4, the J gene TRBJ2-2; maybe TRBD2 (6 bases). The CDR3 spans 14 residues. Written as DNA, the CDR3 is TGTGCCAGCAGGGGGGGTGCGAACACCAGGGAGCTGTTTTTT. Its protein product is CASRGGANTRELFF.